This record covers a single TCR beta chain. Its cognate antigen has yet to be identified. No per-base quality is available; no much larger clone lies one base away. Sequencing instrument: Illumina HiSeq 2500. TCR beta libraries were prepared by quantitative 5'-RACE with molecular barcodes. As for the original processing: Disease-linked TCR variants were identified with a new computational method built on a probabilistic model of VDJ rearrangement. TCRdb redid the processing of the public reads, applying fastp at Q25 and MiXCR, and retained in-frame beta chains. Each record represents a unique CDR3 protein, reported with the most common genes and DNA among its rows. These V and J calls originate from TCRdb's pipeline instead of the authors' own analysis. Within this sample are 800,000 to 900,000 distinct CDR3 sequences, with about 11% of them counted one time only. More than 0.5% of the sample is taken by the ten largest.

The entry originates in a study of CD8 T cells in ankylosing spondylitis (dated by TCRdb to between 2016 and 2019). About the investigation overall: The study set out to find disease-linked TCR variants by profiling T cell receptor beta repertoires in ankylosing spondylitis patients and healthy donors. Samples of peripheral blood were taken, and for ankylosing spondylitis patients, synovial fluid was collected as well. In total, the full study cohort was made up of 108 healthy donors and 20 to 25 ankylosing spondylitis patients. What the authors observed across the whole study: Significant enrichment of the disease-linked clones was reported in matched synovial fluid samples from ankylosing spondylitis patients. Some TCR beta motif variants had previously been reported in synovial fluid and blood of reactive arthritis patients, which suggested common disease-initiation mechanisms. A TCR beta motif of about 8 highly homologous amino acid variants appeared characteristic of blood from ankylosing spondylitis patients. The disease-linked clones had a CD8+ phenotype and were found at relatively low frequencies in peripheral blood.

This receptor was identified in a male donor with ankylosing spondylitis. Sequencing used blood, either unsorted or a sorted T cell fraction (not recorded which).

Read as DNA, the sequence is TGTGCCAGCAGTTACGCCGACAGGCGGAGCACTGAAGCTTTCTTT. Translated, this gives CASSYADRRSTEAFF. This receptor chain uses TRBV6-5 and TRBJ1-1; possibly the D gene is TRBD1, per 6 matching bases. At the junction V is shortened by 2 bases and J by 4 bases, with 14 bases in between. Its CDR3 holds 15 amino acids, cysteine through phenylalanine. The read is trimmed to its CDR3 DNA, 45 bases read in frame from base 1. The germline V gene specifies MNHEY as CDR1 and SVGAGI as CDR2.